This T cell receptor beta chain was sequenced in a study of post-analysis software for immune sequencing data. Points from the study as a whole: Significantly lower normalized Chao1 diversity was seen in multiple sclerosis patients than in controls. In patients, five TRBV segments were more frequent than in controls, with TRBV5-6, TRBV5-1 and TRBV20-1 among them.

Libraries were made from TCR beta cDNA, and they carried unique molecular identifiers. T cells numbering roughly 1 to 10 million yielded approximately 500,000 cDNA molecules. TCRdb passed the PCR reads through MiXCR, listing each CDR3 protein once. The sample lists roughly 730,000 distinct CDR3 sequences; 25% to 30% were seen once. J was trimmed by 7 bases and V by 0 bases; bases with no gene match: 7. From germline, CDR1 is LGHNA and CDR2 YSLEER. The CDR3 covers 16 residues. Concerning this clonotype: Its specificity is unknown.

Material: blood. The chain carries TRBV4-3 and TRBJ2-1; the match to TRBD2 covers 9 bases. The sequence was obtained from a girl aged 5 to 17 with multiple sclerosis. The CDR3 DNA sequence: TGCGCCAGCAGCCAAGAAGGCGGGAGGGCGGGTAATGAGCAGTTCTTC. This translates into CASSQEGGRAGNEQFF.